Included here is one T cell receptor beta chain sequence, with context. Only in-frame clones appear in the TCRdb table, and some are missing; sequencing was by immunoSEQ multiplex PCR. The sample holds some 81,000 clones, 91% seen once. V shed 3 bases and J shed 8 bases, with 7 bases lying between them. CDR1 and CDR2 (germline): MGHDK, SYGVNS. The CDR3 sequence is 11 residues long. This entry comes from a study of technical replicates of blood from several donors. Sequenced: T cells isolated from PBMCs. The clonotype originates from a human donor in good health. The chain joins TRBV25-1 to TRBJ1-2; D gene unclear. CDR3 sequence reads: CASSEVSGYTF. The DNA for the CDR3 is TGTGCCAGCAGTGAGGTGAGCGGCTACACCTTC.